A selection of T cell receptor beta chains follows, all from one sample in a study of blood T cell repertoires in COVID-19. Repertoires were generated with immunoSEQ multiplex PCR, while TCRdb's copy carries only in-frame clones and drops some. The sample comprises approximately 100,000 clones, 90% to 95% of which are singletons, and 6% rests with the top ten. Sequencing input: peripheral blood. The receptors derive from a human donor in a cohort sampled during active COVID-19. CDR3s include the opening cysteine and the closing phenylalanine or tryptophan. D genes are given only for firm matches. Only part of the rows carry a size: once, few, many, or a class if the clone is expanded.

TRBV18	TRBJ2-1	once	TRBD2	CASSPLLGGSGNEQFF	TGTGCCAGCTCACCCCTCTTGGGCGGGAGTGGAAATGAGCAGTTCTTC
TRBV6-2/TRBV6-3	TRBJ1-3	NA	TRBD1	CASSYNGQGVSGNTIYF	TGTGCCAGCAGTTACAACGGACAGGGGGTCTCTGGAAACACCATATATTTT
TRBV15	TRBJ2-5	NA	NA	CATSSTGSPLTQYF	TGTGCCACCAGCAGTACAGGGTCCCCCTTGACCCAGTACTTC
TRBV5-4	TRBJ2-2	NA	TRBD2	CASTKGTSGRRVGELFF	TGTGCCAGCACCAAGGGCACTAGCGGGAGAAGGGTCGGGGAGCTGTTTTTT
TRBV28	TRBJ1-2	once	NA	CAIAPGGQGGYTF	TGTGCCATCGCCCCGGGGGGCCAGGGTGGCTACACCTTC
TRBV12-3/TRBV12-4	TRBJ1-2	NA	NA	CASSFGGYGYTF	TGTGCCAGCAGTTTTGGGGGGTACGGCTACACCTTC
TRBV11-2	TRBJ2-3	NA	TRBD1	CASSTYGQGVSDTQYF	TGTGCCAGCAGCACCTACGGACAGGGGGTTTCAGATACGCAGTATTTT
TRBV24-1	TRBJ2-2	once	TRBD2	CATSDTTSGGGTGELFF	TGTGCCACCAGTGATACGACTAGCGGGGGAGGCACCGGGGAGCTGTTTTTT
TRBV6-5	TRBJ1-5	once	NA	CASTNDSIPQPQHF	TGTGCCAGCACGAACGACAGTATCCCTCAGCCCCAGCATTTT
TRBV5-1	TRBJ2-3	once	NA	CASSLGEGMSTDTQYF	TGCGCCAGCAGCTTGGGTGAGGGAATGTCGACAGATACGCAGTATTTT
TRBV6-5	TRBJ2-1	NA	TRBD2	CASSQTSGRNEQFF	TGTGCCAGCAGCCAGACTAGCGGGAGAAATGAGCAGTTCTTC
TRBV19	TRBJ2-7	NA	NA	CASSIVTGYEQYF	TGTGCCAGTAGTATAGTAACGGGTTACGAGCAGTACTTC
TRBV5-1	TRBJ1-2	NA	NA	CASSLAGYSGYTF	TGCGCCAGCAGCTTGGCGGGATATTCTGGCTACACCTTC
TRBV29-1	TRBJ2-1	NA	NA	CSVHRELIDNEQFF	TGCAGCGTTCACCGGGAGCTTATCGACAATGAGCAGTTCTTC
TRBV15	TRBJ2-1	NA	NA	CATSRDLGVWRENEQFF	TGTGCCACCAGCAGAGATCTAGGGGTTTGGAGGGAGAATGAGCAGTTCTTC
TRBV2	TRBJ1-2	few	TRBD1	CASTAADRESYGYTF	TGTGCCAGCACCGCCGCTGACAGGGAGTCCTATGGCTACACCTTC
TRBV5-1	TRBJ2-7	NA	TRBD1	CASSRGTGESYEQYF	TGCGCCAGCAGCCGCGGGACAGGTGAATCCTACGAGCAGTACTTC